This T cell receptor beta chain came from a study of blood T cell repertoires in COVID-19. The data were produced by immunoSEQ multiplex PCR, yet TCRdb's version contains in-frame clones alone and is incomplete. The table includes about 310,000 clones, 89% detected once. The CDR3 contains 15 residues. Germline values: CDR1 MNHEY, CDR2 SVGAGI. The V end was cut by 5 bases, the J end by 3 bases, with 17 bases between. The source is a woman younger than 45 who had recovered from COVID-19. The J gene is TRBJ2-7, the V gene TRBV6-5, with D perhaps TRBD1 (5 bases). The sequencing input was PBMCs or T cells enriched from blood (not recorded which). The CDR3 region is CASSRGFSAGYEQYF. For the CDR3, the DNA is TGTGCCAGCAGTAGGGGCTTTTCGGCTGGCTACGAGCAGTACTTC.